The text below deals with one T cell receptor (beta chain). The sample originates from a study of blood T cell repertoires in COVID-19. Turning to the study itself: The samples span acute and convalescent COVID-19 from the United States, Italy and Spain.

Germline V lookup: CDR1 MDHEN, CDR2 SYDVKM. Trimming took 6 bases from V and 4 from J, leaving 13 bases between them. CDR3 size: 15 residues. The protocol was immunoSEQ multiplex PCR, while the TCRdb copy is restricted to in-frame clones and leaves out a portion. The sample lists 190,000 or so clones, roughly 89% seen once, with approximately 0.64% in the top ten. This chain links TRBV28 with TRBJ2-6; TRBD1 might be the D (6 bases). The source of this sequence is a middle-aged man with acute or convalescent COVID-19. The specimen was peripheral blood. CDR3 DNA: TGTGCCAGCAGCAGCGCAGGGGTCGGGGCCAACGTCCTGACTTTC. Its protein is CASSSAGVGANVLTF.